This passage covers 15 T cell receptor beta chains from one sample sequenced in a study of monozygotic twins with cystic fibrosis (dated by TCRdb to the early 2020s). Library preparation used the immunoSEQ multiplex PCR assay. What TCRdb holds here is the immuneACCESS table cut down to in-frame rearrangements. Part of the clones is not present; checked against another copy, under half of the missing clones reflect an unresolved V gene, and the others are unexplained. This sample has about 9,200 clones in its table, and over 99% of those were observed once. The ten biggest clones cover 0.35% to 0.5% of the sample. Sample: blood. These receptors all stem from a man between 18 and 29 years old with cystic fibrosis.

CDR3 sequence reads: CASSPDSRRTEAFF. The CDR3, as DNA: TGTGCCAGCAGTCCGGACAGCCGAAGGACTGAAGCTTTCTTT. The chain employs TRBV28 and TRBJ1-1; TRBD1 is a possible D gene (6 bases). The CDR3 is made up of 14 amino acids. Germline CDR1 is MDHEN and CDR2 is SYDVKM. V lost 5 bases and J lost 5, with 15 bases in between.

The gene calls are TRBV9 and TRBJ2-3; tentatively, D is TRBD1 (7 bases). Germline V gene lookup returns CDR1 SGDLS and CDR2 YYNGEE. The CDR3 consists of 15 residues. With 4 bases removed from V and 0 bases from J, the gap between germline ends came to 12 bases. In DNA, the CDR3 is TGTGCCAGCAGCCCAGGGGGGCCTAGCACAGATACGCAGTATTTT. This encodes CASSPGGPSTDTQYF.

V gene TRBV5-1 combines with J gene TRBJ2-3; TRBD2 matches at 12 bases. There are 16 residues in the CDR3. CDR1 SGHRS and CDR2 YFSETQ come from the germline V gene. Trimming at V came to 3 bases and at J to 3 bases, leaving 5 bases not matched to a gene. The CDR3 spells CASSSLAGGRTDTQYF. CDR3 DNA: TGCGCCAGCAGCTCACTAGCGGGGGGAAGGACAGATACGCAGTATTTT.

The gene calls are TRBV7-2 and TRBJ1-2; weak D call: TRBD1 (6 bases). CDR1 and CDR2 from the germline V gene are SGHTA and FQGNSA. This CDR3 spans 15 amino acids. Trimming took off 5 bases at V and 0 bases at J, with 13 bases between the two ends. The CDR3 protein is CASSEQGPPNYGYTF. In DNA, the CDR3 is TGTGCCAGCAGCGAACAGGGCCCTCCTAACTATGGCTACACCTTC.

The chain combines TRBV2 with TRBJ1-3; 10 bases are shared with TRBD1. The CDR3 extends over 13 amino acids. Trimming cost V 5 bases and J 7 bases; bases outside gene matches: 2. The germline CDR1 and CDR2 sequences are SNHLY and FYNNEI. In DNA form, the CDR3 reads TGTGCCAGCAGTCTGACAGGGGGCAACACCATATATTTT. Translation: CASSLTGGNTIYF. Complete variable domain (other parts from reference TRBV2 and TRBJ1-3): EPEVTQTPSHQVTQMGQEVILRCVPISNHLYFYWYRQILGQKVEFLVSFYNNEISEKSEIFDDQFSVERPDGSNFTLKIRSTKLEDSAMYFCASSLTGGNTIYFGEGSWLTVV.

The chain uses TRBV7-9 and TRBJ2-1; 7 nucleotides line up with TRBD1. The ends lost 5 bases at V and 6 bases at J; junction bases unmatched: 13. Germline V gives CDR1 SEHNR, CDR2 FQNEAQ (reference sequence). The CDR3 has 16 amino acids. The CDR3 loop is CASSPSVQGFGNEQFF. The DNA for the CDR3 is TGTGCCAGCAGCCCTAGTGTACAGGGGTTTGGCAATGAGCAGTTCTTC.

V usage is TRBV18 and J usage is TRBJ2-5; D gene ambiguous. Germline V CDR1 and CDR2: KGHSH, LQKENI. There are 16 residues in the CDR3. Trimming shortened V by 5 bases and J by 2 bases, and 18 bases separated the two germline ends. CDR3 coding DNA: TGTGCCAGCTCAACCCGGGCCCCCTTACAACAAGAGACCCAGTACTTC. Its protein product is CASSTRAPLQQETQYF.

In its sample, this clone was seen once. The gene calls are TRBV25-1 and TRBJ2-5; a weak D match, TRBD2 (5 bases). CDR1 is MGHDK and CDR2 is SYGVNS in the germline V gene. The CDR3 is made up of 15 amino acids. The V gene lost 11 bases and the J gene lost 4 bases, with 23 bases spanning the gap. CDR3 nucleotide sequence: TGTGCCCCAGCAGCACTACGGGGAAGGGTAGAGACCCAGTACTTC. It translates to CAPAALRGRVETQYF.

The genes are TRBV4-2 and TRBJ2-1, with TRBD2 matching over 9 bases. The germline gives CDR1 LGHNA, CDR2 YNFKEQ. V shed 0 bases and J 1 base; nucleotides not matched to a gene: 4. This CDR3 spans 17 amino acids. The CDR3 protein is CASSQEALAGSYNEQFF. The CDR3, as DNA: TGTGCCAGCAGCCAAGAAGCGCTAGCGGGGTCCTACAATGAGCAGTTCTTC.

The chain couples TRBV10-3 to TRBJ1-3; 7 positions agree with TRBD1. V lost 10 bases and J lost 0; bases outside the gene matches: 9. There are 15 residues in the CDR3. Germline V CDR1 and CDR2: ENHRY, SYGVKD. CDR3 loop: CATMQGVNSGNTIYF. DNA for the CDR3: TGTGCCACCATGCAGGGGGTGAACTCTGGAAACACCATATATTTT.

This chain uses TRBV6-5 with TRBJ1-3; no reliable D call. Trimming stripped 2 bases from V and 2 bases from J, with 4 bases between. Germline assignment: CDR1 MNHEY and CDR2 SVGAGI. The CDR3 spans 13 residues. Written as DNA, the CDR3 is TGTGCCAGCAGTTACGATGCTGGAAACACCATATATTTT. Translating it yields CASSYDAGNTIYF.

J is TRBJ1-2 and V is TRBV4-1; 7 bases are a match to TRBD1. Germline V lookup: CDR1 MGHRA, CDR2 YSYEKL. The CDR3 totals 15 residues. V lost 3 bases, J lost 7 bases, and 11 bases stayed unmatched. CDR3: CASSQVQGHSGGYTF. For the CDR3, the DNA is TGCGCCAGCAGCCAGGTACAGGGGCATAGTGGTGGCTACACCTTC.

The chain couples TRBV4-1 to TRBJ2-7; TRBD2 matches 9 bases. V was pared by 1 base and J by 4 bases, with 5 bases of the junction left unmatched. CDR1 is MGHRA, CDR2 YSYEKL, per germline. This CDR3 has 15 amino acids. The CDR3 sequence is CASSQGGTSLYEQYF. Written as DNA, the CDR3 is TGCGCCAGCAGCCAAGGGGGGACTAGCCTATACGAGCAGTACTTC.

The gene calls are TRBV5-5 and TRBJ2-2, with unresolved D. Trimming pared 4 bases from V and 8 bases from J, leaving 9 bases between. This CDR3 is built from 12 residues. The germline V gene encodes CDR1 SGHKS and CDR2 YYEKEE (reference sequence). The DNA for the CDR3 is TGTGCCAGCAGCCCAGCCGGAGGGGAGCTGTTTTTT. This sequence encodes CASSPAGGELFF.

The chain uses TRBV4-1 and TRBJ1-5; D remains unclear. The V gene lost 4 bases and the J gene lost 2 bases, with 9 bases spanning the gap. This CDR3 comprises 14 residues. CDR1 is MGHRA, CDR2 YSYEKL, per germline. The CDR3 DNA follows: TGCGCCAGCAGCCCAGTCCTTGGCAATCAGCCCCAGCATTTT. This gives the protein CASSPVLGNQPQHF.